These 21 T cell receptor beta chains came from one sample sequenced in a study of blood T cell repertoires in COVID-19. Using immunoSEQ multiplex PCR, the repertoire was profiled, and TCRdb retains in-frame clones only, with some absent. The table has about 75,000 clones, 88% seen once. Input material: peripheral blood. These receptor sequences come from a human donor in a cohort sampled during active COVID-19.

The gene calls are TRBV11-2 and TRBJ2-7, with a possible D match to TRBD2 (6 bases). The CDR3 totals 19 residues. Trimming removed 0 bases at V and 3 bases at J, with 24 bases between. Germline CDR1 and CDR2: SGHAT and FQNNGV. The DNA of the CDR3 is TGTGCCAGCAGCTTAGATTCCCCTCGGCGCTCTGGCGGGAACTACGAGCAGTACTTC. Residues: CASSLDSPRRSGGNYEQYF.

The CDR3 is CASSQAPNRGNYGYTF. As DNA, the CDR3 is TGCGCCAGCAGCCAAGCCCCTAACAGGGGGAACTATGGCTACACCTTC. The V gene is TRBV4-3, the J gene TRBJ1-2, with 8 bases identical to TRBD1. V was clipped by 1 base and J by 2 bases; unmatched bases: 6. The CDR3 loop spans 16 amino acids. Germline loops: CDR1 LGHNA, CDR2 YSLEER.

Here the CDR3 DNA reads TGTGCCAGCAGCCTTAGCGGGGGGCAAACCAATGAGCAGTTCTTC. Encoded protein: CASSLSGGQTNEQFF. The V gene is TRBV3-1 (or the pseudogene TRBV3-2), the J gene TRBJ2-1, with 10 bases matching TRBD2. The CDR3 is made up of 15 amino acids. Germline V CDR1 and CDR2: LGHDT, YNNKEL (reference sequence). Unmatched junction bases numbered 6, after V lost 4 bases and J lost 6 bases.

The rearrangement links TRBV6-6 to TRBJ1-2; 7 bases line up with TRBD1. The CDR3 is 15 residues long. The junction had 15 bases not matched to a gene; V was cut back by 6 bases and J by 8 bases. Germline values: CDR1 MNHNY, CDR2 SVGAGI (reference sequence). The CDR3 region is CASSDKQGRIGGYTF. CDR3 nucleotide sequence: TGTGCCAGCAGCGACAAACAGGGGAGGATTGGGGGCTACACCTTC.

There are a few counts of this clone. V is TRBV18 and J is TRBJ1-1; no clear D gene. CDR3 length: 14 amino acids. CDR1 and CDR2 from the germline V gene are KGHSH and LQKENI. With 1 base removed from V and 1 base from J, the gap between germline ends came to 7 bases. The CDR3 DNA reads as TGTGCCAGCTCACCACAGCGTGGGAACACTGAAGCTTTCTTT. Encoded protein: CASSPQRGNTEAFF.

This clone has just one count. The V gene is TRBV30, the J gene TRBJ2-3; 9 positions match TRBD2. V gave up 0 bases and J gave up 8 bases; unmatched junction bases: 9. In germline, CDR1 is GTSNPN, CDR2 SVGIG (reference sequence). This CDR3 region has 15 residues. Here the CDR3 reads CAWSVALAGSGTQYF. The CDR3 DNA is TGTGCCTGGAGTGTCGCGCTAGCGGGATCCGGTACGCAGTATTTT.

This rearrangement joins TRBV7-9 to TRBJ1-4, with a weak D call TRBD1 (5 bases). V was trimmed by 5 bases and J by 6 bases, leaving 13 bases between them. CDR1 SEHNR and CDR2 FQNEAQ come from the germline V gene (reference sequence). The CDR3 has 14 amino acids. The CDR3: CASSRLTEDEKLFF. DNA for the CDR3: TGTGCCAGCAGCCGATTGACAGAAGATGAAAAACTGTTTTTT.

This clone was observed a single time. The V gene is TRBV2, the J gene TRBJ1-2; the match to TRBD1 covers 7 bases. The germline CDR1 and CDR2 sequences are SNHLY and FYNNEI. This CDR3 comprises 15 residues. Trimming removed 2 bases from V and 3 bases from J; junction bases left unmatched: 6. CDR3: CASSEWRQGDYGYTF. CDR3 nucleotide sequence: TGTGCCAGCAGTGAATGGCGGCAGGGGGACTATGGCTACACCTTC.

As concerns this clone: An end of the junction differs from the germline gene, which may be a read error. The chain joins TRBV6-5 to TRBJ1-2; TRBD1 matches at 7 bases. The CDR3 loop spans 14 amino acids. Per the germline V gene, CDR1 is MNHEY and CDR2 is SVGAGI. This chain's CDR3 is CASTYPQGDYGYTF. CDR3 DNA: TGTGCCAGCACTTACCCCCAGGGGGACTATGGCTACACCTTC.

The chain has TRBV5-6 and TRBJ2-3, with 7 positions matching TRBD2. The junction had 6 bases not matched to a gene; V was cut back by 2 bases and J by 0 bases. CDR3 length: 16 residues. Germline V CDR1 and CDR2: SGHDT, YYEEEE. The CDR3 sequence is CASSFYSGASTDTQYF. The DNA for the CDR3 is TGTGCCAGCAGCTTCTACAGCGGGGCCAGCACAGATACGCAGTATTTT.

The rearrangement uses TRBV5-4 and TRBJ1-4; TRBD1 might be the D (6 bases). Germline V gives CDR1 SGHNT, CDR2 YYREEE (reference sequence). Between the trimmed V and J ends, which lost 3 bases and 5 bases, there was a span of 14 bases. The CDR3 sequence is 15 residues long. The CDR3 DNA is TGTGCCAGCAGCTCTACAGGACAGACAAATGAAAAACTGTTTTTT. Its translation: CASSSTGQTNEKLFF.

This clone occurred a few times. CDR3 in DNA: TGTGCCAGCCGGCCCGGACTAGCGACCGGGAATGAGCAGTTCTTC. It translates to CASRPGLATGNEQFF. The chain uses TRBV18 and TRBJ2-1; TRBD2 matches 9 bases. Trimming removed 8 bases from V and 7 bases from J; junction bases left unmatched: 12. This CDR3 is built from 15 residues. Germline V lookup: CDR1 KGHSH, CDR2 LQKENI.

J is TRBJ2-2 and V is TRBV6-5; 7 nucleotides align to TRBD1. Per the germline V gene, CDR1 is MNHEY and CDR2 is SVGAGI. The CDR3 runs to 14 residues. Losses at the gene ends were 9 bases for V and 0 bases for J; bases not matched to a gene: 4. Written as DNA, the CDR3 is TGTGCCAGGGGGACAGCCTCGAACACCGGGGAGCTGTTTTTT. Translated: CARGTASNTGELFF.

V and J are TRBV7-3 and TRBJ2-1, with TRBD2 identical over 9 bases. The CDR3 is made up of 16 amino acids. Germline CDR1 SGHTA, CDR2 FQGTGA. J was trimmed by 9 bases and V by 2 bases; bases with no gene match: 11. CDR3 protein: CASSLGPGTSPGEQFF. The CDR3 bases are TGTGCCAGCAGCTTAGGTCCTGGGACTAGCCCTGGTGAGCAGTTCTTC.

In nucleotides, the CDR3 is TGTGCCAGCAGGCCAGAGAGGAGGACCGGGGAGCTGTTTTTT. This translates into CASRPERRTGELFF. The gene calls are TRBV9 and TRBJ2-2, with D perhaps TRBD2 (5 bases). Germline V gives CDR1 SGDLS, CDR2 YYNGEE. V shed 5 bases and J shed 5 bases, with 13 bases lying between them. The CDR3 consists of 14 residues.

This chain links TRBV30 with TRBJ1-1; 7 nucleotides agree with TRBD1. Germline V gene sequence: CDR1 GTSNPN, CDR2 SVGIG (reference sequence). CDR3 length equals 13 residues. Unmatched junction bases numbered 6, after V lost 3 bases and J lost 5 bases. CDR3 in DNA: TGTGCCTGGAGAGACAGGGTCGGGACTGAAGCTTTCTTT. As protein: CAWRDRVGTEAFF.

This clone was counted between two and nine times. The V call is TRBV29-1, the J call TRBJ2-1; 11 bases line up with TRBD2. V lost 0 bases and J lost 4; bases outside the gene matches: 23. From germline, CDR1 is SQVTM and CDR2 ANQGSEA. The CDR3 loop spans 22 amino acids. The CDR3 nucleotides read TGCAGCGTTGAAGACTCCTGGGGGGGCGGGACTAGCGGTATCAAGCCATACAATGAGCAGTTCTTC. Encoded protein: CSVEDSWGGGTSGIKPYNEQFF.

The chain joins TRBV10-3 to TRBJ1-4; D not resolved. CDR1 and CDR2 from the germline V gene are ENHRY and SYGVKD. The V end lost 8 bases, the J end lost 2 bases, and 9 bases lay between the germline ends. The CDR3 consists of 13 residues. The CDR3 sequence is CAIARVTNEKLFF. DNA of the CDR3: TGTGCCATCGCCCGGGTGACTAATGAAAAACTGTTTTTT.

J is TRBJ1-1 and V is TRBV29-1; 7 nucleotides line up with TRBD1. CDR1 and CDR2 from the germline V gene are SQVTM and ANQGSEA. Germline trimming cut 3 bases from V and 7 bases from J; bases unmatched to any gene: 8. This CDR3 is built from 13 residues. Written as DNA, the CDR3 is TGCAGCGTTGAGGGTGAAGGGGGCATTGAAGCTTTCTTT. It is translated as CSVEGEGGIEAFF.

The V call is TRBV3-1 (or the pseudogene TRBV3-2), the J call TRBJ2-1; 12 bases are shared with TRBD2. The CDR3 contains 17 residues. In germline, CDR1 is LGHDT, CDR2 YNNKEL (reference sequence). V shed 4 bases and J 2 bases; nucleotides not matched to a gene: 6. CDR3 nucleotides: TGTGCCAGCAGCCTTGGACTAGCGGGACAGACCTACAATGAGCAGTTCTTC. As protein: CASSLGLAGQTYNEQFF.

The V and J genes are TRBV19 and TRBJ2-1; D uncertain. Per the germline V gene, CDR1 is LNHDA and CDR2 is SQIVND (reference sequence). This CDR3 spans 16 amino acids. Trimming left V 1 base short and J 0 bases short, with 10 bases between. CDR3 bases: TGTGCCAGTAGTATAGGGCGACGGAGCTCCTACAATGAGCAGTTCTTC. Protein product: CASSIGRRSSYNEQFF.